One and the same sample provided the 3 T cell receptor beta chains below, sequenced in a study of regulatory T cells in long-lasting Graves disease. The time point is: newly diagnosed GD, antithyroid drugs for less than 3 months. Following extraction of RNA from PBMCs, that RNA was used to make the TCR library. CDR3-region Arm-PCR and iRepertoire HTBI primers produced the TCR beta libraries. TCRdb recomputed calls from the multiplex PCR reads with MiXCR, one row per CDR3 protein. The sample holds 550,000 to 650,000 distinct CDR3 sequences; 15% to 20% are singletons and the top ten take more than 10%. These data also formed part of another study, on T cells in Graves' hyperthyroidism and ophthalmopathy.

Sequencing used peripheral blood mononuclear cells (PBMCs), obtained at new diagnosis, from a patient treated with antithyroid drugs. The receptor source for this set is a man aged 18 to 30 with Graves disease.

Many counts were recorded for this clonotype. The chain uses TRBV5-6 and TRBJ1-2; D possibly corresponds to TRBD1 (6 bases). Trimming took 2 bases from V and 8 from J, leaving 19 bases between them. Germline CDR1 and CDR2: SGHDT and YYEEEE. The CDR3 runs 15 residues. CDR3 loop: CASSFLTAGAVGYTF. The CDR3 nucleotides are TGTGCCAGCAGCTTTCTGACGGCGGGGGCTGTAGGCTACACCTTC. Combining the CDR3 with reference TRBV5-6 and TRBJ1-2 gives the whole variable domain DAGVTQSPTHLIKTRGQQVTLRCSPKSGHDTVSWYQQALGQGPQFIFQYYEEEERQRGNFPDRFSGHQFPNYSSELNVNALLLGDSALYLCASSFLTAGAVGYTFGSGTRLTVV.

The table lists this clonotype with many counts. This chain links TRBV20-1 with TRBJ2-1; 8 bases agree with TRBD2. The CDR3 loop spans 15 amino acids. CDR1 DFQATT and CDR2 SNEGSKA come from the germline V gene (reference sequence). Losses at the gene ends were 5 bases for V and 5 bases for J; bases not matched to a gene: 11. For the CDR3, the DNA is TGCAGTGCTGAGAATAGCGGGGTCCCGAACAATGAGCAGTTCTTC. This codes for CSAENSGVPNNEQFF.

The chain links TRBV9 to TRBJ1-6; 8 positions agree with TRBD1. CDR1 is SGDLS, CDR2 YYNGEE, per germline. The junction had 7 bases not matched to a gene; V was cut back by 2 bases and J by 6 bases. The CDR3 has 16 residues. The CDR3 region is CASSVTGVSGNSPLHF. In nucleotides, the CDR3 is TGTGCCAGCAGCGTGACAGGGGTTTCTGGTAATTCACCCCTCCACTTT.